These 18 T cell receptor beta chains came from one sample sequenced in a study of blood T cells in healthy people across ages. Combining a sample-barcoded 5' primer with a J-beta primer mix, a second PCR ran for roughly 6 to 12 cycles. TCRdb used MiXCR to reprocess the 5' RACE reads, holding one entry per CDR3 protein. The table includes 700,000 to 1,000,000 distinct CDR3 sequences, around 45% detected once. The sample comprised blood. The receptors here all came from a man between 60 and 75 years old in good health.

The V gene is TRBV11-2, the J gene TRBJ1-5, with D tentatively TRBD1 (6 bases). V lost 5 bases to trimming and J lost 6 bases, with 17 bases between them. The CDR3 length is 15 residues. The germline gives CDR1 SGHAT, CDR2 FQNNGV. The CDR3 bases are TGTGCCAGCAGCCATGGGTCGGGGGCGGGTCAGCCCCAGCATTTT. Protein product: CASSHGSGAGQPQHF.

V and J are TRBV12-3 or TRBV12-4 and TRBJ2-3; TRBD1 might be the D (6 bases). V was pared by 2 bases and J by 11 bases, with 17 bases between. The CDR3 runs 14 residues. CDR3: CASSLRVGADVQYF. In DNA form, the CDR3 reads TGTGCCAGCAGTTTAAGAGTGGGGGCGGATGTGCAGTATTTT.

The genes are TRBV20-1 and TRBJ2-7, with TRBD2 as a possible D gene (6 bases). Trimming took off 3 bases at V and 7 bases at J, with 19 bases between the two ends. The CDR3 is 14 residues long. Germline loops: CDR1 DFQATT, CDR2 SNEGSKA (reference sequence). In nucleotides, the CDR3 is TGCAGTGCTAGGACTAGTCTATCCTACAATGAGCAGTACTTC. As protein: CSARTSLSYNEQYF.

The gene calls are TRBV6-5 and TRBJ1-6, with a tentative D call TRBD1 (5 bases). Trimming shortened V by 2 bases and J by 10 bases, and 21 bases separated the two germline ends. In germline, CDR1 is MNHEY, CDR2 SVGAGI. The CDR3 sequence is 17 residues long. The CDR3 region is CASSYLTREGQKSPLHF. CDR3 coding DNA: TGTGCCAGCAGTTACCTCACAAGGGAGGGGCAGAAATCACCCCTCCACTTT.

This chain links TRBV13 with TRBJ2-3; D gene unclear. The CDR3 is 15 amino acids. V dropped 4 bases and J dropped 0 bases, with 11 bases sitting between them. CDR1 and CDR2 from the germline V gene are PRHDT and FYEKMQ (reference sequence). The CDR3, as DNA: TGTGCCAGCAGCTATTTTGGGGTTAGCACAGATACGCAGTATTTT. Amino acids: CASSYFGVSTDTQYF. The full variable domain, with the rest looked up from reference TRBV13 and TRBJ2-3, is AAGVIQSPRHLIKEKRETATLKCYPIPRHDTVYWYQQGPGQDPQFLISFYEKMQSDKGSIPDRFSAQQFSDYHSELNMSSLELGDSALYFCASSYFGVSTDTQYFGPGTRLTVL.

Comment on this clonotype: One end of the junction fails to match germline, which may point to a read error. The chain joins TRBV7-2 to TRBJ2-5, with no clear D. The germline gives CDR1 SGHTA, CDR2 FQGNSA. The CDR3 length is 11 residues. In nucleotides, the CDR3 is TGTGCCAGCACATCTCAAGGGACCCAGTACTTC. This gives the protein CASTSQGTQYF.

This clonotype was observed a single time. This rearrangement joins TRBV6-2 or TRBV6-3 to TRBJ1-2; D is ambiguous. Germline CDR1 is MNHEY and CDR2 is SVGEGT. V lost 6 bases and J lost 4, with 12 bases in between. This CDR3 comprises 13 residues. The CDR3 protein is CASRSGGIYGYTF. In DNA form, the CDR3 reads TGTGCCAGCAGATCTGGCGGGATCTATGGCTACACCTTC.

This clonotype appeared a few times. CDR3 in amino acids: CASTPGTGVLEYF. CDR3 nucleotides: TGTGCCAGCACCCCCGGGACAGGGGTCTTAGAGTACTTC. V usage is TRBV18 and J usage is TRBJ2-4; 10 bases align to TRBD1. Germline V gene lookup returns CDR1 KGHSH and CDR2 LQKENI. The CDR3 consists of 13 residues. The trim removed 8 bases at V and 14 bases at J, leaving 12 bases unmatched.

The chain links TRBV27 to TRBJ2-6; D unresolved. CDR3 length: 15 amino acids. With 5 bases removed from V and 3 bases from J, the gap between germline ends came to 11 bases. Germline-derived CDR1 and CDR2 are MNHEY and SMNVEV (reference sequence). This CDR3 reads CASSEFRDGANVLTF. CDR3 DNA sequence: TGTGCCAGCAGTGAGTTCCGAGATGGGGCCAACGTCCTGACTTTC.

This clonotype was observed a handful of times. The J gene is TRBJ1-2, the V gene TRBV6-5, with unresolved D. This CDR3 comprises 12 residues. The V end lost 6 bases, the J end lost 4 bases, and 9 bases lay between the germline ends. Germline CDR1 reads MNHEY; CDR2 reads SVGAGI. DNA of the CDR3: TGTGCCAGCAGGACTCAGTCCTATGGCTACACCTTC. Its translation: CASRTQSYGYTF.

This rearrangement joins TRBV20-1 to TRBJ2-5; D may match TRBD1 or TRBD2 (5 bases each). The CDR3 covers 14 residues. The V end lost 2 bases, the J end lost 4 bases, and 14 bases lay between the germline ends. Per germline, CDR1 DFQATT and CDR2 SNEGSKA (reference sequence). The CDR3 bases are TGCAGTGCTAGAAAGACGGGACGGCCAGAGACCCAGTACTTC. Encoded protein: CSARKTGRPETQYF.

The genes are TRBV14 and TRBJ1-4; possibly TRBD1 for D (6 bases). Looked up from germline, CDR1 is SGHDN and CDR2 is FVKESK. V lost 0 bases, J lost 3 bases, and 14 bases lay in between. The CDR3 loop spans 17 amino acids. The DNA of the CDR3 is TGTGCCAGCAGCCAAGAACGTCGCGGACAGCCTAATGAAAAACTGTTTTTT. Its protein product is CASSQERRGQPNEKLFF.

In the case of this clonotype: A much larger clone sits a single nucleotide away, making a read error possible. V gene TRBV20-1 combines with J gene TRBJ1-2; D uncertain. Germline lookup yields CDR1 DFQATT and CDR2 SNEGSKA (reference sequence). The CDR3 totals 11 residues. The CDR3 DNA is TGCAGTGCCACCGCAATGGGAGGCTACATCTTC. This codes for CSATAMGGYIF.

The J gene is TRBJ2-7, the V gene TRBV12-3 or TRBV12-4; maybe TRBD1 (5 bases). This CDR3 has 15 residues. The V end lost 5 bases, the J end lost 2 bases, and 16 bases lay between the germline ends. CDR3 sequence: CASSQVGVQAYEQYF. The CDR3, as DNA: TGTGCCAGCAGTCAGGTTGGGGTACAGGCCTACGAGCAGTACTTC.

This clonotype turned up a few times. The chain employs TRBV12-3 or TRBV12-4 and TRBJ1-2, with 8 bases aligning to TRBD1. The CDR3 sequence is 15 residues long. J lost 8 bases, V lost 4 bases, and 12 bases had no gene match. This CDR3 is CASSSWATGVRGYTF. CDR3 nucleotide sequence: TGTGCCAGCAGTTCCTGGGCGACAGGGGTGCGGGGCTACACCTTC.

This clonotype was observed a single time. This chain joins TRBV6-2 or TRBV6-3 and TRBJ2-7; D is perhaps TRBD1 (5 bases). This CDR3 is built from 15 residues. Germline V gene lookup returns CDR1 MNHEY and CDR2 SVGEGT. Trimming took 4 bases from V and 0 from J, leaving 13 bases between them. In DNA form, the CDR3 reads TGTGCCAGCAGTTCACAGGCCTATTCCTCCTACGAGCAGTACTTC. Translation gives CASSSQAYSSYEQYF.

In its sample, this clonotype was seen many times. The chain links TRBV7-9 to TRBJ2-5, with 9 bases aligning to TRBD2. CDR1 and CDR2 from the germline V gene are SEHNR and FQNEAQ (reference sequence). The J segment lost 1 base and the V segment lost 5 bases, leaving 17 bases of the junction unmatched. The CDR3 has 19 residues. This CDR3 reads CASSPFPAGGMEAQETQYF. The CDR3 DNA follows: TGTGCCAGCAGCCCTTTCCCAGCGGGAGGCATGGAGGCCCAAGAGACCCAGTACTTC.

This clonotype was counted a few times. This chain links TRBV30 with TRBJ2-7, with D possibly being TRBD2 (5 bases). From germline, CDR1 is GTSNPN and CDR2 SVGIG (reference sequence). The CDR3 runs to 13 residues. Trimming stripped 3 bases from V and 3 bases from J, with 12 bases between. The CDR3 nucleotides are TGTGCCTGGAGCTTAGGACTTCACTACGAGCAGTACTTC. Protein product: CAWSLGLHYEQYF.